Below, 3 T cell receptor beta chains from the same sample are listed, as sequenced in a study of identifying expanded T cells in peripheral blood (dated by TCRdb to the late 2010s). Library construction relied on the immunoSEQ multiplex PCR assay. TCRdb mirrors the immuneACCESS table, restricted to in-frame sequences. Some clones are absent from its copies; in checked studies, under half trace to an unresolved V gene, and the reason for the others is unknown. The sample profile shows 75,000 to 95,000 clones; 75% to 90% of them were found once. The ten largest clones add up to 2.5% to 3% of the sample. Sample: blood. The receptors originated from a person aged 18-70 years in good health.

The rearrangement joins TRBV10-3 to TRBJ2-1; TRBD1 agrees at 9 bases. V lost 6 bases to trimming and J lost 8 bases; unmatched junction nucleotides: 5. The CDR3 contains 13 residues. The germline CDR1 and CDR2 sequences are ENHRY and SYGVKD. CDR3 sequence: CAIRDRGGDEQFF. CDR3 sequence (DNA): TGTGCCATCAGGGACAGGGGAGGGGATGAGCAGTTCTTC.

The chain employs TRBV6-5 and TRBJ1-2, with a possible D match to TRBD1 (6 bases). V was clipped by 0 bases and J by 3 bases, with 8 bases between them. CDR1 is MNHEY, CDR2 SVGAGI, per germline. The length of the CDR3 is 14 residues. The CDR3 DNA sequence: TGTGCCAGCAGTTACTCGGGACAAGACTATGGCTACACCTTC. This translates into CASSYSGQDYGYTF.

This CDR3 is CATGRGSGGRETQYF. The CDR3 coding sequence is TGTGCCACTGGAAGAGGGTCCGGGGGGCGGGAGACCCAGTACTTC. This rearrangement joins TRBV27 to TRBJ2-5, with D possibly matching TRBD2 (7 bases). This CDR3 contains 15 residues. In germline, CDR1 is MNHEY, CDR2 SMNVEV (reference sequence). V was trimmed by 10 bases and J by 5 bases, leaving 23 bases between them.